A selection of T cell receptor beta chains follows, all from one sample in a study of blood T cell repertoires in COVID-19. Profiling relied on immunoSEQ multiplex PCR, and the TCRdb table lists in-frame clones only, not all of them. The repertoire holds about 320,000 clones, with roughly 86% as singletons. The specimen sequenced was PBMCs or T cells enriched from blood (not recorded which). These receptors were collected from a woman aged 18-29 years who had recovered from COVID-19. Each CDR3 is given with its conserved first and last residue. The D gene is left open where the match is weak. Only some rows state a clone size, as once, few, many or a class for expanded clones.

v_call,clone_size,cdr3_length,j_call,d_call,cdr3_nt,cdr3_aa
TRBV5-5,.,16,TRBJ2-1,TRBD2,TGTGCCAGCAGCCCCGGGACTAGCGGGGGGGCCAGGGAGCAGTTCTTC,CASSPGTSGGAREQFF
TRBV6-6,.,12,TRBJ1-2,.,TGTGCCAGCCGGGAACACTGGGATGGCTACACCTTC,CASREHWDGYTF
TRBV28,.,15,TRBJ1-1,.,TGTGCCAGCAGTGCAAAAGGAGTTGCTAGAACTGAAGCTTTCTTT,CASSAKGVARTEAFF
TRBV7-3,.,13,TRBJ1-2,TRBD1,TGTGCCAGCAGCTTAAATCGGGACAGGGTCAGGACCTTC,CASSLNRDRVRTF
TRBV7-2,.,15,TRBJ1-1,.,TGTGCCAGCAGCTCCCGTGTCGGAGGGGACACTGAAGCTTTCTTT,CASSSRVGGDTEAFF
TRBV3-1/TRBV3-2,.,19,TRBJ2-2,.,TGTGCCAGCAGCCTACCCTACAGAACGGACAGGGAGGGGACCGGGGAGCTGTTTTTT,CASSLPYRTDREGTGELFF
TRBV5-1,.,14,TRBJ2-2,.,TGCGCCAGCAGCTTGCCCCTGAGCACCGGGGAGCTGTTTTTT,CASSLPLSTGELFF
TRBV5-3,.,14,TRBJ2-7,TRBD2,TGTGCCAGAAGCTTGGGACTAGCGGGAGTTGAGCAGTACTTC,CARSLGLAGVEQYF
TRBV11-2,.,13,TRBJ1-2,.,TGTGCCAGCAGCCTCGGTGTCCCTTATGGCTACACCTTC,CASSLGVPYGYTF
TRBV7-2,.,15,TRBJ1-5,TRBD1,TGTGCCAGCAGCTTTCACAGGGGAAGCAATCAGCCCCAGCATTTT,CASSFHRGSNQPQHF
TRBV19,few,14,TRBJ2-2,TRBD2,TGTGCCAGTCTAGCGGGGACCGCCGGGGGGGAGCTGTTTTTT,CASLAGTAGGELFF
TRBV18,once,13,TRBJ2-1,.,TGTGCCAGCTCACCTACACTAGTTGCTGAGCAGTTCTTC,CASSPTLVAEQFF
TRBV13,.,15,TRBJ1-6,.,TGTGCCAGCAGCTTAGTGGGCAGCTTTAATTCACCCCTCCACTTT,CASSLVGSFNSPLHF
TRBV24-1,once,15,TRBJ2-1,.,TGTGCCACCAGTGATCCGACAGGAGGTAAGAATGAGCAGTTCTTC,CATSDPTGGKNEQFF
TRBV20-1,.,17,TRBJ2-2,TRBD2,TGCAGTGCTAGTAATCTAGCGGGGCTGGGAGTGACCGGGGAGCTGTTTTTT,CSASNLAGLGVTGELFF
TRBV30,.,12,TRBJ1-4,.,TGTGCCTGGAGGGGGCTCGAAGAAAAACTGTTTTTT,CAWRGLEEKLFF
TRBV28,few,13,TRBJ1-1,.,TGTGCCAGCAGTCCGATCCCGGGAAGTATGGCTTTCTTT,CASSPIPGSMAFF
TRBV5-1,.,16,TRBJ2-3,TRBD2,TGCGCCAGCAGGGGGGGGAGTAGCGGGAGCGCAGATACGCAGTATTTT,CASRGGSSGSADTQYF
TRBV14,.,17,TRBJ2-3,.,TGTGCCAGCAGCCAAGGTACCTCCCCTCGTCGGGGGAATACGCAGTATTTT,CASSQGTSPRRGNTQYF
TRBV9,.,16,TRBJ1-3,TRBD1,TGTGCCAGCAGCGTAGTGGACAGGGCCTCTGGAAACACCATATATTTT,CASSVVDRASGNTIYF
TRBV28,.,16,TRBJ1-1,.,TGTGCCAGCACCCTAGCCTTGGATAGGGTGACCACTGAAGCTTTCTTT,CASTLALDRVTTEAFF
TRBV15,.,16,TRBJ1-5,.,TGTGCCACCAGCAGGGGGTCGGAGGGGTACAATCAGCCCCAGCATTTT,CATSRGSEGYNQPQHF
TRBV9,.,14,TRBJ2-7,.,TGTGCCAGCAGTGTGACAGAGAGAGGCTACGAGCAGTACTTC,CASSVTERGYEQYF
TRBV28,.,15,TRBJ2-7,TRBD2,TGTGCCAGCAGTTTTCCGCTAGCGGGGGGTTACGAGCAGTACTTC,CASSFPLAGGYEQYF
TRBV5-1,.,14,TRBJ1-1,.,TGCGCCAGCAGCTTAAACTGGGAGGGCACTGAAGCTTTCTTT,CASSLNWEGTEAFF
TRBV28,.,14,TRBJ1-2,.,TGTGCCAGCAGTTTATGGGCAGGGTTTAATGGCTACACCTTC,CASSLWAGFNGYTF
TRBV4-3,.,16,TRBJ2-3,TRBD2,TGCGCCAGCAGCCAGTCAGCGGGAAGCTTCACAGATACGCAGTATTTT,CASSQSAGSFTDTQYF
TRBV20-1,once,11,TRBJ2-7,.,TGCAGTGCCGTCGACATCCTCGAGCAGTACTTC,CSAVDILEQYF
TRBV2,.,14,TRBJ1-1,TRBD1,TGTGCCGGAGCACGCGGGACAGTTAACACTGAAGCTTTCTTT,CAGARGTVNTEAFF
TRBV9,.,11,TRBJ2-3,.,TGTGCCAGCACCAACAATGGGCCCCTGTATTTT,CASTNNGPLYF
TRBV7-3,.,14,TRBJ2-1,.,TGTGCCAGCAGCTTAAACGGTCGGAGCGAGGTGAAGTTCTTC,CASSLNGRSEVKFF
TRBV4-2,.,20,TRBJ2-1,TRBD2,TGTGCCAGCAGCCAAGATCTGGGACTAGCGGGGGGAGGATCCTACAATGAGCAGTTCTTC,CASSQDLGLAGGGSYNEQFF
TRBV12-2,.,14,TRBJ2-5,.,TGTGCAAGTCGCTTAGATCAAAGCCGGGAGACCCAGTACTTC,CASRLDQSRETQYF
TRBV6-5,.,11,TRBJ1-5,.,TGTGCCAGCTTGGAATCAGGGCCCCAGCATTTT,CASLESGPQHF
TRBV3-1/TRBV3-2,.,15,TRBJ1-3,.,TGTGCCAGCAGCCAAGGACAGTTCTCTGGAAACACCATATATTTT,CASSQGQFSGNTIYF
TRBV11-1,.,14,TRBJ2-5,TRBD2,TGTGCCAGCAGCTTACGGGGGGTCCAAGAGACCCAGTACTTC,CASSLRGVQETQYF
TRBV30,.,13,TRBJ1-5,.,TGTGCCTGGAGTGTATATCCCAATCAGCCCCAGCATTTT,CAWSVYPNQPQHF
TRBV29-1,once,11,TRBJ1-1,.,TGCAGCGTTAACGGGGGCACTGAAGCTTTCTTT,CSVNGGTEAFF
TRBV7-2,.,13,TRBJ2-2,TRBD2,TGTGCCTCCTCGCGGGAGGTAACCGGGGAGCTGTTTTTT,CASSREVTGELFF
TRBV30,once,13,TRBJ1-5,.,TGTGCCTGGAGTAACAGAGCTAATCAGCCCCAGCATTTT,CAWSNRANQPQHF
TRBV19,.,11,TRBJ2-5,.,TGTGCCAGTAGCGTCGAAGAGACCCAGTACTTC,CASSVEETQYF
TRBV24-1,.,13,TRBJ1-2,.,TGTGCCACCAGGGTCCAGGCTCTCTATGGCTACACCTTC,CATRVQALYGYTF
TRBV2,.,17,TRBJ1-4,.,TGTGCCAGCAGAGCGGGTTTTTCCCTTGCAACTAATGAAAAACTGTTTTTT,CASRAGFSLATNEKLFF
TRBV5-1,.,15,TRBJ2-1,.,TGCGCCAGCAGCACCCTAGGTGGCAGGGGTTCTGAGCAGTTCTTC,CASSTLGGRGSEQFF
TRBV28,.,13,TRBJ2-7,.,TGTGCCAGCAGTTTGGCAGGCCCCTACGAGCAGTACTTC,CASSLAGPYEQYF
TRBV6-4,few,14,TRBJ1-1,.,TGTGCCCGTCGGGGGGTTTTCCTGAACACTGAAGCTTTCTTT,CARRGVFLNTEAFF
TRBV19,.,17,TRBJ1-5,.,TGTGCCAGTAGACGGGATAGGGGGATAAGGGGATATCAGCCCCAGCATTTT,CASRRDRGIRGYQPQHF
TRBV11-2,.,14,TRBJ1-1,TRBD1,TGTGCCAGCAGCATATGGACAGGGGGCACTGAAGCTTTCTTT,CASSIWTGGTEAFF
TRBV2,once,14,TRBJ2-7,.,TGTGCCAGCAGGGGTCCGGGGGACCACTACGAGCAGTACTTC,CASRGPGDHYEQYF
TRBV10-3,.,17,TRBJ2-4,.,TGTGCCATCAGTGAGGCGGGTAGCGGAGGTGCCAAAAACATTCAGTACTTC,CAISEAGSGGAKNIQYF
TRBV7-2,.,19,TRBJ2-2,.,TGTGCCAGCAGCTTCCGAGGGCCAGGAAGACACCCTGACACCGGGGAGCTGTTTTTT,CASSFRGPGRHPDTGELFF
TRBV5-1,.,14,TRBJ1-2,.,TGCGCCAGCAGCCCCAGCGGAGCTAACTATGGCTACACCTTC,CASSPSGANYGYTF
TRBV19,.,14,TRBJ2-7,.,TGTGCCAGTAGTATCACGGAGGGCTCCTACGAGCAGTACTTC,CASSITEGSYEQYF